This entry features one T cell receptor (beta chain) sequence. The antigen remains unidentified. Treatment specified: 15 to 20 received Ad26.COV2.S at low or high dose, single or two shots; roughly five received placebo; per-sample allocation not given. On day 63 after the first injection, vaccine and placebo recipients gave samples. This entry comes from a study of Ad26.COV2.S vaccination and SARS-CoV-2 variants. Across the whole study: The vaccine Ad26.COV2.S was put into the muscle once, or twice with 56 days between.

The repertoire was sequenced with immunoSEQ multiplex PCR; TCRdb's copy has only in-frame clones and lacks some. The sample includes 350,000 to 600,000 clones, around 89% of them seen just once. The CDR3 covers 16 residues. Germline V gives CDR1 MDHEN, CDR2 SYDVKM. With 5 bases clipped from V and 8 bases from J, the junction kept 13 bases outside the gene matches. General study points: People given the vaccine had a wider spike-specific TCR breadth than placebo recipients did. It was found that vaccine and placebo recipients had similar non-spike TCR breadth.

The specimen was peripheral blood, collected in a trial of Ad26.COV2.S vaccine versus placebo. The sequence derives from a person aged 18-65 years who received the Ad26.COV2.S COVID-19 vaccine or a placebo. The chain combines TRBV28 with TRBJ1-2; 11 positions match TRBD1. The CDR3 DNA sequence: TGTGCCAGCAGTCCGCTCCATGGACAGGGGGCGCAGGGCTACACCTTC. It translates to CASSPLHGQGAQGYTF.